Listed here are 9 T cell receptor beta chains from one sample, sequenced in a study of tumor-infiltrating lymphocytes in primary liver carcinoma. The investigators made TCR beta cDNA from approximately 510 ng total RNA, using a constant-region primer. TCR beta libraries came from three nested multiplex PCR rounds using slightly modified ARM-PCR. Rounds one and two of PCR, each of roughly 10 cycles, were primed with TRBV1-TRBV30 forward primers and a C-beta reverse primer. One entry per CDR3 protein results from TCRdb running MiXCR on the multiplex PCR reads. Among under 200,000 distinct CDR3 sequences listed, less than 70% were seen once. Germline DNA was also extracted, with blood RNA taken from unsorted whole blood. Sequences were obtained from peripheral blood. The receptors shown here come from a woman aged 55-69 years with primary liver carcinoma and hepatitis B virus infection.

This clonotype came up many times. This chain connects TRBV30 to TRBJ2-3; 8 bases are a match to TRBD1. The ends lost 3 bases at V and 1 base at J; junction bases unmatched: 6. Germline V lookup: CDR1 GTSNPN, CDR2 SVGIG (reference sequence). The CDR3 is made up of 15 amino acids. The CDR3 nucleotides are TGTGCCTGGAGCAGACAGGGGTCGGGCACAGATACGCAGTATTTT. It specifies CAWSRQGSGTDTQYF.

V usage is TRBV19 and J usage is TRBJ1-5; TRBD1 agrees at 10 bases. Germline V lookup: CDR1 LNHDA, CDR2 SQIVND (reference sequence). This CDR3 region has 17 residues. J gave up 6 bases and V 8 bases, and 16 bases lay outside the gene matches. CDR3 bases: TGTGCCAGTGGTACCCGACAGGGGGCTCTGCCTTTTCAGCCCCAGCATTTT. The encoded protein is CASGTRQGALPFQPQHF. The variable domain in full, completed from reference TRBV19 and TRBJ1-5, reads DGGITQSPKYLFRKEGQNVTLSCEQNLNHDAMYWYRQDPGQGLRLIYYSQIVNDFQKGDIAEGYSVSREKKESFPLTVTSAQKNPTAFYLCASGTRQGALPFQPQHFGDGTRLSIL.

Worth noting for this clonotype: At one of its ends the junction is not consistent with the germline gene, which may arise from a read error. V is TRBV11-2 and J is TRBJ2-3; D uncertain. The CDR3 is 18 amino acids. Germline assignment: CDR1 SGHAT and CDR2 FQNNGV. CDR3 sequence: CAGSLDSVFGSGTDTQYF. CDR3 nucleotide sequence: TGTGCCGGCAGCTTAGATTCGGTTTTCGGGTCCGGCACAGATACGCAGTATTTT.

J is TRBJ2-3 and V is TRBV9, with D possibly TRBD2 on 5 matching bases. The CDR3 sequence is 15 residues long. V lost 0 bases, J lost 1 base, and 9 bases lay in between. CDR1 SGDLS and CDR2 YYNGEE come from the germline V gene. CDR3 region: CASSVGNSGTDTQYF. Here the CDR3 DNA reads TGTGCCAGCAGCGTAGGTAATAGCGGCACAGATACGCAGTATTTT.

Ten or more counts support this clonotype. V is TRBV12-3 or TRBV12-4 and J is TRBJ2-3, with TRBD2 matching 7 bases. Unmatched junction bases numbered 6, after V lost 4 bases and J lost 2 bases. The CDR3 totals 15 residues. The CDR3 here is CASSSGGLTTDTQYF. In DNA form, the CDR3 reads TGTGCCAGCAGTTCTGGGGGACTAACCACAGATACGCAGTATTTT.

V usage is TRBV7-9 and J usage is TRBJ2-5, with D hard to call. Trimming stripped 1 base from V and 5 bases from J, with 14 bases between. CDR1 SEHNR and CDR2 FQNEAQ come from the germline V gene (reference sequence). This CDR3 is 15 amino acids long. In nucleotides, the CDR3 is TGTGCCAGCAGCTTAGATTACGGTCAGTGGGAGACCCAGTACTTC. It encodes CASSLDYGQWETQYF.

As regards this clonotype: The germline gene is not matched at one end of the junction; a read error may be the cause. V is TRBV6-5 and J is TRBJ1-2; a weak D match, TRBD1 (5 bases). The CDR3 extends over 15 amino acids. In germline, CDR1 is MNHEY, CDR2 SVGAGI. The DNA of the CDR3 is TGTGCCAGCAGTTACTCGAGGCGGCACCACTGGGGCTGCACCTTC. Protein sequence: CASSYSRRHHWGCTF.

This clonotype occurred once. The chain couples TRBV29-1 to TRBJ1-1; 7 bases are shared with TRBD1. Germline loops: CDR1 SQVTM, CDR2 ANQGSEA. The CDR3 sequence is 14 residues long. The CDR3 region is CSLARDRENTEAFF. DNA of the CDR3: TGCAGTCTTGCCCGGGACAGAGAGAACACTGAAGCTTTCTTT. Filled out from reference TRBV29-1 and TRBJ1-1, the complete variable domain reads SAVISQKPSRDICQRGTSLTIQCQVDSQVTMMFWYRQQPGQSLTLIATANQGSEATYESGFVIDKFPISRPNLTFSTLTVSNMSPEDSSIYLCSLARDRENTEAFFGQGTRLTVV.

Concerning this clonotype itself: This may be a read error, as it is one base from a much larger clone. J is TRBJ2-1 and V is TRBV6-1, with TRBD2 as a possible D gene (5 bases). CDR3 size: 14 residues. V dropped 4 bases and J dropped 10 bases, with 17 bases sitting between them. Germline CDR1 MNHNS, CDR2 SASEGT. The CDR3 loop is CASSVDYLSYEQFF. DNA for the CDR3: TGTGCCAGCAGTGTAGACTATCTATCCTACGAGCAGTTCTTC.